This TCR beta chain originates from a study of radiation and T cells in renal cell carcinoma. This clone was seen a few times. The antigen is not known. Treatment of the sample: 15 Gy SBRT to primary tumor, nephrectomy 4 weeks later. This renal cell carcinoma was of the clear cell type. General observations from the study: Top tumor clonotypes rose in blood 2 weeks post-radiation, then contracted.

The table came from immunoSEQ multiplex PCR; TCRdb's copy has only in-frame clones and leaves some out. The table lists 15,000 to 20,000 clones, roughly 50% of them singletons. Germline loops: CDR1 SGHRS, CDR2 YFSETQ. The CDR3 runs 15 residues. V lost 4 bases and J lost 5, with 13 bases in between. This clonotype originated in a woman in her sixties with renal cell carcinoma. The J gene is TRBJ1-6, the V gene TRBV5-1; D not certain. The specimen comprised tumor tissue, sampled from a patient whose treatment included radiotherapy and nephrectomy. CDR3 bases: TGCGCCAGCAGCCCCCGACCCGAGGATAATTCACCCCTCCACTTT. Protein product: CASSPRPEDNSPLHF.